These 3 T cell receptor beta chains originate from one sample sequenced in a study of blood T cells in healthy people across ages. Together with a sample-barcoded 5' primer, a J-beta primer mix was included in a second PCR lasting about 7 to 11 cycles. Each CDR3 protein gets one entry after TCRdb re-called the 5' RACE reads with MiXCR. This table holds under 2 million distinct CDR3 sequences, 30% to 40% found once. Specimen: blood. The receptors here all came from a woman aged 25 to 39 in good health.

V gene TRBV20-1 combines with J gene TRBJ2-7; TRBD1 is a possible D gene (6 bases). The ends were cut back, 3 bases at V and 0 bases at J, with 12 bases in the middle. Germline V gene data show CDR1 as DFQATT and CDR2 as SNEGSKA (reference sequence). This CDR3 region has 14 residues. CDR3: CSARVTGSSYEQYF. CDR3 bases: TGCAGTGCTAGGGTGACAGGAAGCTCCTACGAGCAGTACTTC.

This clonotype was found a few times. The chain is built from TRBV28 and TRBJ2-7; 8 bases map to TRBD2. Germline V lookup: CDR1 MDHEN, CDR2 SYDVKM. V lost 8 bases and J lost 3; bases outside the gene matches: 15. CDR3 size: 16 residues. The CDR3 protein is CASHHRTSRRDYEQYF. CDR3 DNA: TGTGCCAGCCACCACCGGACTAGCCGCCGGGACTACGAGCAGTACTTC.

The rearrangement joins TRBV3-1 to TRBJ2-7; D gene ambiguous. This CDR3 is built from 13 residues. Trimming removed 0 bases from V and 4 bases from J, with 7 bases in between. Per germline, CDR1 LGHDT and CDR2 YNNKEL (reference sequence). CDR3 in amino acids: CASSQEVWYEQYF. CDR3 bases: TGTGCCAGCAGCCAAGAAGTGTGGTACGAGCAGTACTTC.